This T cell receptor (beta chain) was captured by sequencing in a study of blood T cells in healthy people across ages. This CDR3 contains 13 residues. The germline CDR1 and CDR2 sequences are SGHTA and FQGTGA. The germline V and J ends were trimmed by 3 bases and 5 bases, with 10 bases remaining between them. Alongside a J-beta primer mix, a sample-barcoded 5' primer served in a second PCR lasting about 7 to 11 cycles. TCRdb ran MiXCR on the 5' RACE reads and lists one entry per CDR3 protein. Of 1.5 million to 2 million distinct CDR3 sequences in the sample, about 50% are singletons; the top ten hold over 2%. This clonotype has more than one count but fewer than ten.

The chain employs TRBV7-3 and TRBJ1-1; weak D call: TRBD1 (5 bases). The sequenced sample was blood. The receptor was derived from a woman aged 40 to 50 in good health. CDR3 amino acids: CASSFSGSTEAFF. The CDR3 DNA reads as TGTGCCAGCAGCTTCTCAGGGAGTACTGAAGCTTTCTTT.